This T cell receptor (beta chain) appears in the sequencing data of a study of blood T cell repertoires in COVID-19. The germline V gene has CDR1 SGHAT and CDR2 FQNNGV. Trimming cost V 5 bases and J 4 bases, with 15 bases left between them. This CDR3 region has 14 residues. Sequenced by immunoSEQ multiplex PCR; TCRdb stores in-frame clones only, minus some. The data hold 200,000 to 250,000 clones, with approximately 75% observed a single time. Residents of 20 to 25 US areas, aged 18 to 89 years, made up the participants. This TCR came from a middle-aged man who had recovered from COVID-19. The source material was PBMCs or T cells enriched from blood (not recorded which). This chain connects TRBV11-2 to TRBJ2-7; tentatively, D is TRBD1 (6 bases). For the CDR3, the DNA is TGTGCCAGCAGCGGGACACGATCCCAATACGAGCAGTACTTC. Protein product: CASSGTRSQYEQYF.